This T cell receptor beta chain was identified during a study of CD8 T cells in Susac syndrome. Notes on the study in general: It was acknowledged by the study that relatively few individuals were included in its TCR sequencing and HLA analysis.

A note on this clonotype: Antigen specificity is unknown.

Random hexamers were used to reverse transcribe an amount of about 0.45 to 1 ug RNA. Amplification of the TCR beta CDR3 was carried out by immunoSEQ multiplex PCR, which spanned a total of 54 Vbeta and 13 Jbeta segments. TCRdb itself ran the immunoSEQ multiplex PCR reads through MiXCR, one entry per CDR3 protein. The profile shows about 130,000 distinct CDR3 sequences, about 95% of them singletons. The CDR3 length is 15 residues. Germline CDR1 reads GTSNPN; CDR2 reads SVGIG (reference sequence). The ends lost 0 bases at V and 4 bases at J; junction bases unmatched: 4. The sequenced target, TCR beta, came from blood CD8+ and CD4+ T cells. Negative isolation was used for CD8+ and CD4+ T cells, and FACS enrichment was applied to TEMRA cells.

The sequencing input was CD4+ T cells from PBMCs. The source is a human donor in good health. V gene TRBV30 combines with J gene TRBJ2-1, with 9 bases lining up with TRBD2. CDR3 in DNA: TGTGCCTGGAGTGTTAATAGCGGGGGTTACAATGAGCAGTTCTTC. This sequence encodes CAWSVNSGGYNEQFF.